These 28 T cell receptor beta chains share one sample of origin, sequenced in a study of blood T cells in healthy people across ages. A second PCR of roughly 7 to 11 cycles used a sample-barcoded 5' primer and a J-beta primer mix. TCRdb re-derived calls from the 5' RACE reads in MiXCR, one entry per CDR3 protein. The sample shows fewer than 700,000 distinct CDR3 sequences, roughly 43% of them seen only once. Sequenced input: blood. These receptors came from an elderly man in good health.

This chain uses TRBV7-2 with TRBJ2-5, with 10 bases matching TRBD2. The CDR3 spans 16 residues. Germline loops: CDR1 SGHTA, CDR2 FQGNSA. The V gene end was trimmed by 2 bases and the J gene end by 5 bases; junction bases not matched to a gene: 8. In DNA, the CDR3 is TGTGCCAGCAGCTTATCGGGACTAGCGAGGGGGGAGACCCAGTACTTC. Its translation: CASSLSGLARGETQYF.

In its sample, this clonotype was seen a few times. The CDR3 protein is CASSFLTDTSNTEAFF. The CDR3 DNA sequence: TGCGCCAGCAGCTTCCTGACGGATACCTCGAACACTGAAGCTTTCTTT. The V gene is TRBV5-1, the J gene TRBJ1-1; D ambiguous. Deletions cut 2 bases from V and 1 base from J, with 15 bases between. The CDR3 totals 16 residues. CDR1 is SGHRS and CDR2 is YFSETQ in the germline V gene.

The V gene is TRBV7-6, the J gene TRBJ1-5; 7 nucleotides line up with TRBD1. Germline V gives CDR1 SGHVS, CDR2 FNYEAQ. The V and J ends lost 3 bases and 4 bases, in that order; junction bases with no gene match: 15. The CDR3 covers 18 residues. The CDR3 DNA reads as TGTGCCAGCAGCTTGGCTCGAGCCGGGACAGAGAATAATCAGCCCCAGCATTTT. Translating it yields CASSLARAGTENNQPQHF.

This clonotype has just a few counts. In DNA form, the CDR3 reads TGTGCCAGCAGCTCAAGGTGGGGCCTCGACTATGGCTACACCTTC. Its protein is CASSSRWGLDYGYTF. The rearrangement uses TRBV11-2 and TRBJ1-2, with TRBD1 as a possible D gene (5 bases). Germline CDR1 and CDR2: SGHAT and FQNNGV. V was pared by 4 bases and J by 3 bases, with 15 bases between. CDR3 length: 15 residues. The complete variable domain, with remaining parts taken from reference TRBV11-2 and TRBJ1-2, reads EAGVAQSPRYKIIEKRQSVAFWCNPISGHATLYWYQQILGQGPKLLIQFQNNGVVDDSQLPKDRFSAERLKGVDSTLKIQPAKLEDSAVYLCASSSRWGLDYGYTFGSGTRLTVV.

CDR3 sequence: CATGPDRVTAKNIQYF. CDR3 bases: TGTGCCACCGGACCGGACAGGGTGACAGCCAAAAACATTCAGTACTTC. The genes are TRBV3-1 and TRBJ2-4, with 8 positions matching TRBD1. The CDR3 has 16 amino acids. CDR1 LGHDT and CDR2 YNNKEL come from the germline V gene (reference sequence). J lost 0 bases, V lost 10 bases, and 11 bases had no gene match.

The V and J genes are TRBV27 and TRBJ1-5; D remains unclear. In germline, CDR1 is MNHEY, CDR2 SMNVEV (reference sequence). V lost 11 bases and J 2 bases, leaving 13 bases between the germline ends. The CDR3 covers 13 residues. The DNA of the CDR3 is TGTGCCTCAGCCGGGTTCGGCAATCAGCCCCAGCATTTT. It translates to CASAGFGNQPQHF.

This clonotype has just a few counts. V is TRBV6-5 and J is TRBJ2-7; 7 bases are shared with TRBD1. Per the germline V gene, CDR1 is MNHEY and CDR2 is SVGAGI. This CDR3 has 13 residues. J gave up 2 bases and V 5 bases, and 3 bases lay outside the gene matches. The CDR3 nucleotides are TGTGCCAGCAGTGTAGACAGGGCCTACGAGCAGTACTTC. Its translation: CASSVDRAYEQYF.

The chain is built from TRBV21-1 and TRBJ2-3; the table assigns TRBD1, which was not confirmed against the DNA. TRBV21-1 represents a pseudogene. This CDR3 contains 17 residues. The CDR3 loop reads CASSTSGVPPSTDAQYF. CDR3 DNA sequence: TGTGCCAGCAGCACCTCAGGGGTCCCCCCCTCGACAGATGCGCAGTATTTT.

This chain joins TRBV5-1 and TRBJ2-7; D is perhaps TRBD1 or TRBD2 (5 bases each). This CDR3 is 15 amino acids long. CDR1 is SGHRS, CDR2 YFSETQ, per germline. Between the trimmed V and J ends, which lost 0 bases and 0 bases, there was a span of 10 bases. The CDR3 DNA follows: TGCGCCAGCAGCTTGGGGGACCTCAACTCCTACGAGCAGTACTTC. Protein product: CASSLGDLNSYEQYF. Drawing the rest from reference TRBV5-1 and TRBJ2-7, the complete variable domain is KAGVTQTPRYLIKTRGQQVTLSCSPISGHRSVSWYQQTPGQGLQFLFEYFSETQRNKGNFPGRFSGRQFSNSRSEMNVSTLELGDSALYLCASSLGDLNSYEQYFGPGTRLTVT.

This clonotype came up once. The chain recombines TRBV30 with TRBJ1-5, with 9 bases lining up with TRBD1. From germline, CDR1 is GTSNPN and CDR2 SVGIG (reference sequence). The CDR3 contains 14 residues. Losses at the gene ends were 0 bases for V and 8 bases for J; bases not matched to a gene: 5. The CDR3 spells CAWSVGTGFEPQHF. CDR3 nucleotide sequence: TGTGCCTGGAGTGTGGGGACAGGGTTTGAGCCCCAGCATTTT.

Here the CDR3 DNA reads TGCGCCAGCAGCTTGGCCGCAGCCGCCCGAGGGAATGAGCAGTTCTTC. It codes for CASSLAAAARGNEQFF. This rearrangement joins TRBV5-1 to TRBJ2-1; D is perhaps TRBD2 (5 bases). Germline V lookup: CDR1 SGHRS, CDR2 YFSETQ. The germline V and J ends were trimmed by 0 bases and 7 bases, with 17 bases remaining between them. The CDR3 loop spans 16 amino acids.

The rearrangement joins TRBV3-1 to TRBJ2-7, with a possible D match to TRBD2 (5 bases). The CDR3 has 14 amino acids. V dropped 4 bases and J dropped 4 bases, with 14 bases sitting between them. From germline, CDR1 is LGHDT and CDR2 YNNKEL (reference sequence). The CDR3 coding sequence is TGTGCCAGCAGCCGCAGTGTCGGGGAATACGAGCAGTACTTC. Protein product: CASSRSVGEYEQYF.

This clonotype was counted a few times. CDR3 DNA: TGTGCCAGCAGTGAAGGGTCCGAGGGGGCAAGGTCTCGGAGGTACTTC. This sequence encodes CASSEGSEGARSRRYF. The chain uses TRBV6-1 and TRBJ2-5; 7 bases are shared with TRBD1. The V and J ends lost 1 base and 13 bases, in that order; junction bases with no gene match: 18. The CDR3 spans 16 residues. Per the germline V gene, CDR1 is MNHNS and CDR2 is SASEGT.

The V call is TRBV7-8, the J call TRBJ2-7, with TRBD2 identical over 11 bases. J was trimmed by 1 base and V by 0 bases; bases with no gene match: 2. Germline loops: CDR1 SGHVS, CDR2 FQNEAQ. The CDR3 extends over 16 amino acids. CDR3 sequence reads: CASSLATSGSSYEQYF. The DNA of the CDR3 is TGTGCCAGCAGCTTAGCTACTAGCGGGAGTTCCTACGAGCAGTACTTC.

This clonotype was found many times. The chain's CDR3 is CASSQRALWEGQETQYF. Written as DNA, the CDR3 is TGTGCCAGCAGCCAAAGGGCGTTGTGGGAGGGCCAAGAGACCCAGTACTTC. The chain carries TRBV21-1 and TRBJ2-5; TRBD2 is taken as the D call from the table, unchecked against the DNA. TRBV21-1 is a pseudogene. The CDR3 runs to 17 residues.

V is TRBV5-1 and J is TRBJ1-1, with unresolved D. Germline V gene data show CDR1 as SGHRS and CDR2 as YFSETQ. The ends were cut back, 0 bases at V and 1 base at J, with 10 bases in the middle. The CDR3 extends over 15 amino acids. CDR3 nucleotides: TGCGCCAGCAGCTTGGTAGTCCAGAGGAACACTGAAGCTTTCTTT. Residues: CASSLVVQRNTEAFF.

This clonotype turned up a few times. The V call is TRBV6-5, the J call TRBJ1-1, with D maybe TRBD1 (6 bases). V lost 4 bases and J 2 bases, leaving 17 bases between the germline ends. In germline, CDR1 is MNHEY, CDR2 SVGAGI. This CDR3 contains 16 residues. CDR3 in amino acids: CASSSPGQPLNTEAFF. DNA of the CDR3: TGTGCCAGCAGTTCGCCCGGACAGCCTCTTAACACTGAAGCTTTCTTT.

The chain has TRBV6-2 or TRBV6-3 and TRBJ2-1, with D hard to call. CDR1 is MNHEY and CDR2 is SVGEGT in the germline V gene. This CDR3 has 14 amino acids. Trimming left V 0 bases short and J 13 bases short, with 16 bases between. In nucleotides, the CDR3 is TGTGCCAGCAGTTACTCGACAATCCCCGAGACCCAGTTCTTC. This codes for CASSYSTIPETQFF.

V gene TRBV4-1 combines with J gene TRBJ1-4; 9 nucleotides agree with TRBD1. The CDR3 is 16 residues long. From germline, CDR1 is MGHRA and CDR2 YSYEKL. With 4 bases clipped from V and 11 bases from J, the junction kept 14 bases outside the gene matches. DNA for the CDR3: TGCGCCAGCAGCCGCCTAGCGGGACAGGGTAGAGAGAAACTGTTTTTT. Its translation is CASSRLAGQGREKLFF.

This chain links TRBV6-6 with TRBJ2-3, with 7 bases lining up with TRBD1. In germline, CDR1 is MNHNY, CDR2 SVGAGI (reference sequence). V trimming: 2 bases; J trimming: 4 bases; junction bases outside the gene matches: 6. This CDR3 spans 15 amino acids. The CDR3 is CASSYVGGAADTQYF. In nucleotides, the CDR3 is TGTGCCAGCAGTTACGTAGGGGGCGCGGCAGATACGCAGTATTTT.

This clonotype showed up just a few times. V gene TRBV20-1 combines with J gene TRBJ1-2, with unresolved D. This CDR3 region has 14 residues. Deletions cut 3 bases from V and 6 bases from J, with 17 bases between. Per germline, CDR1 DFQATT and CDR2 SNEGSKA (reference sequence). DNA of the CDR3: TGCAGTGCTAGGGAACTTCCTGGTACGGATGGCTACACCTTC. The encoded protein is CSARELPGTDGYTF.

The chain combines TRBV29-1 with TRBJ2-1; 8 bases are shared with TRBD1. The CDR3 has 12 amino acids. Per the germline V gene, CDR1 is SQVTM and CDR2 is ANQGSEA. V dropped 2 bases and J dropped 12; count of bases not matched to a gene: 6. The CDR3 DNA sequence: TGCAGCGTTGAAACCTCAGGGGGCTGGCAGTTCTTC. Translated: CSVETSGGWQFF.

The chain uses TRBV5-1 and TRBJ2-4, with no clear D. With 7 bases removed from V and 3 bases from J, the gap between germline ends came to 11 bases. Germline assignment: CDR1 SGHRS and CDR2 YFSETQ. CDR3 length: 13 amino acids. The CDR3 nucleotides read TGCGCCAGCCAACGGGCGGACAAAAACATTCAGTACTTC. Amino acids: CASQRADKNIQYF.

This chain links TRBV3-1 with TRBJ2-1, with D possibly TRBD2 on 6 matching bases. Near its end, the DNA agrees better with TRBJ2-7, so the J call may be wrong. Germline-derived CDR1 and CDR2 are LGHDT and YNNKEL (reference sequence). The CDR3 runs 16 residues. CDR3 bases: TGTGCCAGCAGTCAGGACTACCCCATCTCCTACAATGAGCAGTACTTC. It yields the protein CASSQDYPISYNEQYF.

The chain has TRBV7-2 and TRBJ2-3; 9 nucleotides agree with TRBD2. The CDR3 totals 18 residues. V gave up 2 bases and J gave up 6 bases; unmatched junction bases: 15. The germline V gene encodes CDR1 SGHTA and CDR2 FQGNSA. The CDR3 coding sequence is TGTGCCAGCAGCTTATGGGTGCAGCGGGGGGCCCAAACGGATACGCAGTATTTT. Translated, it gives CASSLWVQRGAQTDTQYF. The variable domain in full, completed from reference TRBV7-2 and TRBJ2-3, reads GAGVSQSPSNKVTEKGKDVELRCDPISGHTALYWYRQSLGQGLEFLIYFQGNSAPDKSGLPSDRFSAERTGGSVSTLTIQRTQQEDSAVYLCASSLWVQRGAQTDTQYFGPGTRLTVL.

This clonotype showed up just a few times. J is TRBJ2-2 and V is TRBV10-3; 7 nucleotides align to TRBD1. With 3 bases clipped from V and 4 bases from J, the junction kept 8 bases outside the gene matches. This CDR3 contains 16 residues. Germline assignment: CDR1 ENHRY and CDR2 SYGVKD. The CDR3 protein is CAISEPGQSATGELFF. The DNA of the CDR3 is TGTGCCATCAGTGAACCGGGACAGTCGGCCACCGGGGAGCTGTTTTTT.

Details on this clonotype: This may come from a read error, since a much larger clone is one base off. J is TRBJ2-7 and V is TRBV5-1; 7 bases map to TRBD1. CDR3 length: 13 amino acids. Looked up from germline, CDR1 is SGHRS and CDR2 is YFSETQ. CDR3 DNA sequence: TGCGCCAGCAGCTTAACGGGACAGTACGGGCAGTACTTC. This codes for CASSLTGQYGQYF. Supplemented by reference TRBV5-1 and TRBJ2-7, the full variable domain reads KAGVTQTPRYLIKTRGQQVTLSCSPISGHRSVSWYQQTPGQGLQFLFEYFSETQRNKGNFPGRFSGRQFSNSRSEMNVSTLELGDSALYLCASSLTGQYGQYFGPGTRLTVT.

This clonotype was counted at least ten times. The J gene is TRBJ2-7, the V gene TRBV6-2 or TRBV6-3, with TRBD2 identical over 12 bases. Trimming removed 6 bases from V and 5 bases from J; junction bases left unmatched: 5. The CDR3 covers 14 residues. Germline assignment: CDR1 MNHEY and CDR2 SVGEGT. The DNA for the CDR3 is TGTGCCAGCAGCTGGCGACTAGCGGGAGACGAGCAGTACTTC. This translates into CASSWRLAGDEQYF.